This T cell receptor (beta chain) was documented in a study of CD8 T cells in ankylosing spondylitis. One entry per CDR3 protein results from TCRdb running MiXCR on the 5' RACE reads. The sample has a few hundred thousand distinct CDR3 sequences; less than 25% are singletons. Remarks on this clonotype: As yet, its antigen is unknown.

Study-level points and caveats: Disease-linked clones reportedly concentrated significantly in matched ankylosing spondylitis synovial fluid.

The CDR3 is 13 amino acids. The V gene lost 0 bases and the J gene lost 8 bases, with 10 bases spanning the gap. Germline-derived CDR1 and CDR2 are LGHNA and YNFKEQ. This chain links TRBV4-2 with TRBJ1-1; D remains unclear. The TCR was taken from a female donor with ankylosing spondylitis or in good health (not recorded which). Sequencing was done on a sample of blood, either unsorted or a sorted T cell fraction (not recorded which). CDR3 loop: CASSQDRAREAFF. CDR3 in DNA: TGTGCCAGCAGCCAAGATCGAGCCAGGGAAGCTTTCTTT.